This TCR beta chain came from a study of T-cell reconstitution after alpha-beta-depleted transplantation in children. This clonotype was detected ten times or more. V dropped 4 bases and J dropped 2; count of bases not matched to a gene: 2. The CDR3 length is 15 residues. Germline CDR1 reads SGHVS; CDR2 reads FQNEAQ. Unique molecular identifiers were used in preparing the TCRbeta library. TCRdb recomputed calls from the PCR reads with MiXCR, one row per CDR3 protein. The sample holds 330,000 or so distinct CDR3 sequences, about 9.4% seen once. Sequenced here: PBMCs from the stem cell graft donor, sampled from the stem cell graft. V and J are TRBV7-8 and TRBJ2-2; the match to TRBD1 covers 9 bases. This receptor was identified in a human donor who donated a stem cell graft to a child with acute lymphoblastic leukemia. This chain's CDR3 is CASSWTGANTGELFF. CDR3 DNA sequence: TGTGCCAGCAGCTGGACAGGGGCAAACACCGGGGAGCTGTTTTTT.